These T cell receptor beta chains were read from a single sample in a study of radiotherapy plus CTLA-4 blockade in lung cancer. The method was immunoSEQ multiplex PCR; TCRdb's version includes in-frame clones alone and lacks a portion of them. The sample holds about 56,000 clones, approximately 80% seen once. The material was peripheral blood, obtained from a patient treated with radiotherapy plus ipilimumab. The receptors derive from a human donor with non-small cell lung cancer who had a complete response to radiotherapy plus ipilimumab. CDR3s include the opening cysteine and the closing phenylalanine or tryptophan. The D gene is left open where the match is weak. Some rows have no size entry. The others give once, few or many, or a class for an expanded clone.

clone_size	d_call	v_call	j_call	cdr3_aa	cdr3_nt
.	.	TRBV7-2	TRBJ1-6	CASSLGIHGGMNSPLHF	TGTGCCAGCAGCTTAGGTATTCATGGAGGGATGAATTCACCCCTCCACTTT
few	TRBD1	TRBV5-4	TRBJ1-1	CASSFDRGYTEAFF	TGTGCCAGCAGCTTTGACAGGGGCTACACTGAAGCTTTCTTT
.	TRBD1	TRBV15	TRBJ2-3	CATSRGDRVTDTQYF	TGTGCCACCAGCAGAGGGGACAGGGTGACAGATACGCAGTATTTT
.	.	TRBV13	TRBJ2-5	CASSLTYRLKQETQYF	TGTGCCAGCAGCTTAACCTACCGACTAAAACAAGAGACCCAGTACTTC
.	.	TRBV5-4	TRBJ1-3	CASSRGSGGNTIYF	TGTGCCAGCAGCCGTGGATCGGGGGGAAACACCATATATTTT
once	.	TRBV4-3	TRBJ2-5	CASSPGGEETQYF	TGCGCCAGCAGCCCCGGTGGAGAGGAGACCCAGTACTTC
.	TRBD2	TRBV19	TRBJ2-2	CASEGVHASGPTGELFF	TGTGCCAGTGAGGGAGTTCACGCTAGCGGACCCACCGGGGAGCTGTTTTTT
.	.	TRBV19	TRBJ2-5	CASTVTGEETQYF	TGTGCCAGTACGGTAACAGGAGAAGAGACCCAGTACTTC
.	TRBD2	TRBV5-3	TRBJ2-3	CARSLVRLALSSTDTQYF	TGTGCCAGAAGCTTGGTGAGACTAGCGTTATCTAGCACAGATACGCAGTATTTT
.	TRBD2	TRBV4-3	TRBJ2-4	CASSQDRLAGFLYF	TGCGCCAGCAGCCAAGATAGACTAGCGGGATTCCTGTACTTC
few	TRBD2	TRBV29-1	TRBJ2-1	CSVRGTRYNEQFF	TGCAGCGTTAGGGGGACTAGGTACAATGAGCAGTTCTTC
.	TRBD2	TRBV5-4	TRBJ2-1	CASSSATSGSPNEQFF	TGTGCCAGCAGCTCCGCGACTAGCGGGAGCCCCAATGAGCAGTTCTTC
.	.	TRBV18	TRBJ1-2	CASSPQGEDGYTF	TGTGCCAGCTCACCACAAGGGGAGGATGGCTACACCTTC
.	.	TRBV6-6	TRBJ2-3	CASTSGGRNTDTQYF	TGTGCCAGCACCTCGGGGGGCCGAAACACAGATACGCAGTATTTT
.	.	TRBV10-1	TRBJ2-7	CASSDRQGLVSEQYF	TGCGCCAGCAGTGATAGGCAGGGGCTAGTCTCCGAGCAGTACTTC
few	.	TRBV19	TRBJ1-5	CASSNTLTRQPQHF	TGTGCCAGTAGCAACACCCTGACAAGGCAGCCCCAGCATTTT
.	.	TRBV18	TRBJ1-1	CASSQGSTEAFF	TGTGCCAGCTCACAGGGGTCCACTGAAGCTTTCTTT
.	.	TRBV7-2	TRBJ1-2	CASSFQGSYGYTF	TGTGCCAGCAGCTTCCAGGGGTCCTATGGCTACACCTTC
.	TRBD1	TRBV11-2	TRBJ2-1	CASIPWDRGNEQFF	TGTGCCAGCATCCCGTGGGACAGGGGAAATGAGCAGTTCTTC
.	TRBD1	TRBV11-2	TRBJ2-2	CASSFRDRAIGELFF	TGTGCCAGCAGCTTCCGGGACAGGGCGATCGGGGAGCTGTTTTTT
.	TRBD1	TRBV5-4	TRBJ2-1	CASSLDRGEYNEQFF	TGTGCCAGCTCTTTGGACAGGGGCGAATACAATGAGCAGTTCTTC
.	.	TRBV18	TRBJ1-2	CASSPLPLEGYTF	TGTGCCAGCTCACCACTCCCCTTGGAGGGCTACACCTTC
.	TRBD1	TRBV27	TRBJ1-2	CASSARDRGYGYTF	TGTGCCAGCAGTGCCCGGGACAGGGGCTATGGCTACACCTTC
.	TRBD1	TRBV15	TRBJ1-1	CATSSLRQGIEAFF	TGTGCCACCAGCAGCTTGCGACAGGGCATTGAAGCTTTCTTT
once	.	TRBV29-1	TRBJ2-1	CSGLAGNEQFF	TGCAGCGGACTTGCTGGCAATGAGCAGTTCTTC
.	.	TRBV6-6	TRBJ2-1	CASSYPGDEQFF	TGTGCCAGCAGTTACCCGGGGGATGAGCAGTTCTTC
.	TRBD1	TRBV9	TRBJ2-5	CASSVSGTGPETQYF	TGTGCCAGCAGCGTCAGCGGGACAGGGCCTGAGACCCAGTACTTC
.	.	TRBV7-9	TRBJ1-2	CASSLDAGSYGYTF	TGTGCCAGCAGCTTAGACGCGGGTAGCTATGGCTACACCTTC
.	TRBD1	TRBV5-1	TRBJ1-3	CASSATGEKRNTIYF	TGCGCCAGCAGTGCTACAGGGGAGAAGAGAAACACCATATATTTT
.	TRBD1	TRBV27	TRBJ1-2	CASSLSRGDYGYTF	TGTGCCAGCAGTTTAAGCAGGGGGGACTATGGCTACACCTTC
.	TRBD1	TRBV5-6	TRBJ1-2	CASRLTGEGNYGYTF	TGTGCCAGCAGATTAACAGGGGAAGGAAACTATGGCTACACCTTC
once	.	TRBV9	TRBJ1-1	CASSVAGNTEAFF	TGTGCCAGCAGCGTAGCGGGGAACACTGAAGCTTTCTTT
.	TRBD2	TRBV11-2	TRBJ2-2	CASSLVRGDTGELFF	TGTGCCAGCAGCTTAGTCCGGGGGGACACCGGGGAGCTGTTTTTT
.	.	TRBV7-2	TRBJ1-5	CASSLRGNQPQHF	TGTGCCAGCAGCCTCCGAGGGAATCAGCCCCAGCATTTT
.	TRBD1	TRBV30	TRBJ1-6	CAWSRRTGTRQTLHF	TGTGCCTGGAGCCGTCGGACAGGGACACGTCAAACCCTCCACTTT
.	TRBD1	TRBV7-9	TRBJ1-4	CASSLGTGGWHEKLFF	TGTGCCAGCAGCTTAGGCACAGGGGGCTGGCATGAAAAACTGTTTTTT
.	.	TRBV6-1	TRBJ2-2	CASSEGRDPGELFF	TGTGCCAGCAGTGAAGGGAGGGACCCCGGGGAGCTGTTTTTT
.	TRBD2	TRBV5-1	TRBJ2-1	CASSLGTSGGADEQFF	TGCGCCAGCAGCCTTGGGACTAGCGGGGGGGCAGATGAGCAGTTCTTC
.	.	TRBV7-9	TRBJ1-6	CASSLSGNNSPLHF	TGTGCCAGCAGCTTATCGGGGAATAATTCACCCCTCCACTTT
.	.	TRBV5-1	TRBJ1-1	CASGQQPTNTEAFF	TGCGCCAGCGGCCAACAGCCCACGAACACTGAAGCTTTCTTT
.	.	TRBV7-2	TRBJ1-4	CASSRQTNEKLFF	TGTGCCAGCAGCCGACAAACTAATGAAAAACTGTTTTTT
.	TRBD1	TRBV5-6	TRBJ2-5	CASSFRTGGEETQYF	TGTGCCAGCAGCTTCAGGACAGGGGGTGAAGAGACCCAGTACTTC
.	.	TRBV5-4	TRBJ1-1	CASSLDRNTEAFF	TGTGCCAGCAGCTTGGACAGAAACACTGAAGCTTTCTTT
.	.	TRBV6-5	TRBJ1-2	CASMAVNNYGYTF	TGTGCCAGCATGGCGGTTAATAACTATGGCTACACCTTC
.	TRBD2	TRBV6-1	TRBJ2-7	CASSGPGTSGGAGDEQYF	TGTGCCAGCAGTGGTCCCGGGACTAGCGGGGGGGCCGGCGACGAGCAGTACTTC
.	.	TRBV15	TRBJ1-5	CATSRETGTQPQHF	TGTGCCACCAGCAGAGAAACAGGGACCCAGCCCCAGCATTTT
.	.	TRBV5-1	TRBJ1-4	CASSSIGLAGANEKLFF	TGCGCCAGCAGCTCGATAGGACTCGCCGGAGCTAATGAAAAACTGTTTTTT
.	TRBD1	TRBV19	TRBJ1-2	CASSPNLGGGYGYTF	TGTGCCAGTAGCCCTAATCTAGGGGGCGGGTATGGCTACACCTTC
.	.	TRBV6-5	TRBJ1-2	CASSYSSTGNYGYTF	TGTGCCAGCAGTTACTCGAGTACAGGGAACTATGGCTACACCTTC
.	.	TRBV6-1	TRBJ2-3	CASSELRVADTQYF	TGTGCCAGCAGTGAACTGAGGGTTGCAGATACGCAGTATTTT
.	.	TRBV13	TRBJ2-1	CASSPTWSSYNEQFF	TGTGCCAGCAGCCCGACGTGGAGCTCCTACAATGAGCAGTTCTTC
.	.	TRBV7-2	TRBJ2-1	CASSFRELNEQFF	TGTGCCAGCAGCTTCCGGGAGCTCAATGAGCAGTTCTTC
few	TRBD1	TRBV14	TRBJ2-7	CASSPEDRGHEQYF	TGTGCCAGCAGCCCAGAGGACAGGGGGCATGAGCAGTACTTC
.	TRBD1	TRBV7-6	TRBJ2-5	CASSLGGGQAGETQYF	TGTGCCAGCAGCTTAGGGGGTGGACAGGCCGGGGAGACCCAGTACTTC
.	TRBD1	TRBV5-6	TRBJ1-4	CASSHGTEWLEGKLFF	TGTGCCAGCAGCCACGGGACAGAATGGTTAGAGGGTAAACTGTTTTTT